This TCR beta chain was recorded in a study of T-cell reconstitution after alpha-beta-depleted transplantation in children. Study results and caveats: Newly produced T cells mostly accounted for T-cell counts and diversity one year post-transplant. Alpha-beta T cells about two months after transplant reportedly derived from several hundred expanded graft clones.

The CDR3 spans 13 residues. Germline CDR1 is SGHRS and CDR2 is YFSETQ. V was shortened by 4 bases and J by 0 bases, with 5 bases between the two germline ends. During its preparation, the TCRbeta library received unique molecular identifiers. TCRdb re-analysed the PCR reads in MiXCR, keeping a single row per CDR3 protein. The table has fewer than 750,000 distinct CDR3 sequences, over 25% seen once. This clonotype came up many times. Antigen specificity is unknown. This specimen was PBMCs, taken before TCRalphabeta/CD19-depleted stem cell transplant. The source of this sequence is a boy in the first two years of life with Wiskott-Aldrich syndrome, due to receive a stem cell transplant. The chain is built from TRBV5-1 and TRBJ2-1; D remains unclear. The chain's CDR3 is CASSGLSYNEQFF. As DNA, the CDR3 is TGCGCCAGCAGCGGCCTCTCCTACAATGAGCAGTTCTTC.